This T cell receptor (beta chain) was documented in a study of OX40 agonist ivuxolimab in advanced cancers. The wider study: At 0.01 to 10 mg/kg, ivuxolimab was administered intravenously to patients every 2 weeks. Eligibility rules accepted prior anti-PD-1, anti-PD-L1 or anti-CTLA-4 therapy, and roughly 40% had some.

Sequencing used immunoSEQ multiplex PCR; TCRdb keeps in-frame clones, though not all of them. The repertoire holds roughly 65,000 clones, with roughly 80% as singletons. This clonotype was obtained from an adult with an advanced solid tumor such as melanoma, head and neck, liver or kidney cancer. The sample was CD4+ or CD8+ T cells sorted from blood, taken in a trial of the OX40 agonist ivuxolimab.

CDR3 DNA: TGTGCCAGCAGTTTAACGGGATCCTACGAGCAGTACTTC. Its protein product is CASSLTGSYEQYF. This sequence joins TRBV28 and TRBJ2-7; a weak D match, TRBD2 (5 bases). The CDR3 is made up of 13 amino acids. Trimming shortened V by 2 bases and J by 1 base, and 6 bases separated the two germline ends. Germline values: CDR1 MDHEN, CDR2 SYDVKM.